This TCR beta chain is drawn from a study of graft-versus-host responses after intestinal transplantation. On the study more broadly: Every one of the recipients received anti-thymocyte globulin induction and afterwards took tacrolimus and steroids for roughly three years.

Sequencing was performed with immunoSEQ multiplex PCR; in TCRdb, only in-frame clones are kept and a portion is missing. The data hold about 97,000 clones, with over 75% observed a single time. Germline loops: CDR1 KGHSY, CDR2 FQNENV. The CDR3 is 15 amino acids. The TCR was taken from a human patient who received an intestinal transplant, so some T cells may come from the graft donor. The starting material was PBMCs, obtained around 68 weeks after intestinal transplant. V and J are TRBV16 and TRBJ2-5, with 7 nucleotides matching TRBD1. Near its end, the DNA agrees better with TRBJ2-7, so the J call may be wrong. The CDR3 loop reads CASSRSGTDSYEQYF. The CDR3 coding sequence is TGTGCCAGCAGCCGGTCCGGGACAGACTCCTACGAGCAGTACTTC.